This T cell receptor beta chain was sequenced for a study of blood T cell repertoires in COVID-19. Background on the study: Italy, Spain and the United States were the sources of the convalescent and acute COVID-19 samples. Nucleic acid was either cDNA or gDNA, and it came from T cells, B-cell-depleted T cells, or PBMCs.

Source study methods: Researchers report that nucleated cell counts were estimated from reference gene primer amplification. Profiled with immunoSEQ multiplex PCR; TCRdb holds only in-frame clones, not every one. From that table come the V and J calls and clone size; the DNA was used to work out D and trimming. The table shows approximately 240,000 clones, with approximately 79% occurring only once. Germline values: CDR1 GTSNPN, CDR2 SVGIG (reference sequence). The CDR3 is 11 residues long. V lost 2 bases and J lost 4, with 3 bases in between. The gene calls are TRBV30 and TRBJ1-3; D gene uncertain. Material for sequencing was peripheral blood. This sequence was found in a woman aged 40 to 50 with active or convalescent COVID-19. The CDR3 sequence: CAWSPGNTIYF. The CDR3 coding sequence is TGTGCCTGGAGTCCAGGAAACACCATATATTTT.